This is a list of T cell receptor beta chains from one sample in a study of blood T cell repertoires in COVID-19. Produced via immunoSEQ multiplex PCR; TCRdb's table is partial and in-frame only. Altogether 100,000 to 150,000 clones are present, about 79% being singletons, with the ten largest covering 35% to 40%. Sequencing input: peripheral blood. The receptor set was obtained from a man aged 35 to 55 with active or convalescent COVID-19. CDR3s include the opening cysteine and the closing phenylalanine or tryptophan. D genes are given only for firm matches. Clone size is given for some rows only: seen once, a few or many times, or a class if the clone is expanded.

size	V	D	J	DNA	CDR3
NA	TRBV20-1	NA	TRBJ2-7	TGCAGTGGGCAGGGCGACGAGCAGTACTTC	CSGQGDEQYF
NA	TRBV28	TRBD2	TRBJ2-7	TGTGCCAGCCTCGACAGGATTGTTACTAGCGGGGGGGCCTACGAGCAGTACTTC	CASLDRIVTSGGAYEQYF
NA	TRBV19	NA	TRBJ1-2	TGTGCCAGTAGTTCGACAACCCCGGGGAACTCTAACACCTTC	CASSSTTPGNSNTF
few	TRBV28	NA	TRBJ1-4	TGTGCCAGCAGTTTGGGCGGCAGGGGAGATGAAAAACTGTTTTTT	CASSLGGRGDEKLFF
NA	TRBV5-6	NA	TRBJ2-7	TGTGCCAGCAGCTTGGATACAGGGACTATCGAGCAGTACTTC	CASSLDTGTIEQYF
NA	TRBV24-1	TRBD1	TRBJ1-2	TGTGCCACCAGTGATTTGGCGACAGGGAATGGCTACACCTTC	CATSDLATGNGYTF
NA	TRBV6-5	TRBD1	TRBJ1-5	TGTGCCAGCACCTTGGGACAGGGAGATCAGCCCCAGCATTTT	CASTLGQGDQPQHF
NA	TRBV30	NA	TRBJ1-1	TGTGCCTGGAGTAAAATTAACATGAACACTGAAGCTTTCTTT	CAWSKINMNTEAFF
NA	TRBV7-9	NA	TRBJ2-2	TGTGCCAGCAGGCTTCGCGGCACCGGGGAGCTGTTTTTT	CASRLRGTGELFF
NA	TRBV9	TRBD1	TRBJ1-1	TGTGCCAGCAGCCCTAAGACAGGGGACACTGAAGCTTTCTTT	CASSPKTGDTEAFF
NA	TRBV24-1	TRBD1	TRBJ1-2	TGTGCCACCAGTGATCGGGACAGGGGCTATGGCTACACCTTC	CATSDRDRGYGYTF
NA	TRBV20-1	NA	TRBJ2-7	TGCAGTGCTAGTCCTAGACGAGATGAGCAGTACTTC	CSASPRRDEQYF
NA	TRBV9	NA	TRBJ1-6	TGTGCCAGCAGCGCCGAAGGGGAAAATTCACCCCTCCACTTT	CASSAEGENSPLHF
NA	TRBV18	TRBD1	TRBJ2-7	TGTGCCAGCTCACGTCGGACAGGGGACTACGAGCAGTACTTC	CASSRRTGDYEQYF
NA	TRBV18	NA	TRBJ2-7	TGTGCCAGCTCACCCCCGGGTAGCGGCTACGAGCAGTACTTC	CASSPPGSGYEQYF
once	TRBV6-5	NA	TRBJ2-3	TGTGCCAGCCACCGACAAACATTCACAGATACGCAGTATTTT	CASHRQTFTDTQYF
NA	TRBV9	NA	TRBJ1-2	TGTGCCAGCAGCGTATTACAGGGCGACGGCTACACCTTC	CASSVLQGDGYTF
NA	TRBV13	NA	TRBJ1-5	TGTGCCAGCAGCTGGGGAGGGCAGCCCCAGCATTTT	CASSWGGQPQHF
NA	TRBV14	NA	TRBJ2-5	TGTGCCAGCAGCAGAGACACCTACTCTCAAGAGACCCAGTACTTC	CASSRDTYSQETQYF
few	TRBV27	TRBD1	TRBJ2-7	TGTGCCAGCACCCCCGGGACAGCAAACCACGAGCAGTACTTC	CASTPGTANHEQYF
NA	TRBV27	TRBD1	TRBJ2-1	TGTGCCAGCAGTTCCGGGACAGGTAGTCCCGAGTACAATGAGCAGTTCTTC	CASSSGTGSPEYNEQFF
NA	TRBV5-6	TRBD1	TRBJ1-1	TGTGCCAGCCTAGACAGGGGCACTGAAGCTTTCTTT	CASLDRGTEAFF
NA	TRBV6-6	NA	TRBJ1-2	TGTGCCAGCAGTTACTCGGGCAATGGCTACACCTTC	CASSYSGNGYTF
NA	TRBV5-1	NA	TRBJ1-4	TGCGCCAGCAGCTTGAGTGGGGGGGCGCAAGGAAAACTGTTTTTT	CASSLSGGAQGKLFF
few	TRBV7-2	TRBD1	TRBJ2-2	TGTGCCAGCAGCTTCACAGGGGGGAGTCCAGAGGGCGGGGAGCTGTTTTTT	CASSFTGGSPEGGELFF
NA	TRBV7-3	NA	TRBJ1-3	TGTGCCAGCAGCTTAGGGGGGGCCTCTGGAAACACCATATATTTT	CASSLGGASGNTIYF
NA	TRBV4-2	TRBD2	TRBJ2-3	TGTGCCAGCAGCCAAGGAGGGACTAGCGGGAACTTGGATACGCAGTATTTT	CASSQGGTSGNLDTQYF
NA	TRBV5-1	NA	TRBJ2-7	TGCGCCAGCAGCTTGGGGAAGGGGCCGGTGTGGTACGAGCAGTACTTC	CASSLGKGPVWYEQYF
NA	TRBV30	NA	TRBJ1-1	TGTGCCTGGATTCCCCTTGGAGGGACGGTAAACACTGAAGCTTTCTTT	CAWIPLGGTVNTEAFF
few	TRBV7-2	TRBD1	TRBJ1-2	TGTGCCAGCAGCTCCAGGACAGGGACAGAAGGCTACACCTTC	CASSSRTGTEGYTF
NA	TRBV6-6	NA	TRBJ1-1	TGTGCCAGCAGTGCCGACGGCCCCAGGGCTTTCTTT	CASSADGPRAFF
NA	TRBV6-6	NA	TRBJ1-1	TGTGCCAGCACCTTGTTAGTGAACACTGAAGCTTTCTTT	CASTLLVNTEAFF
NA	TRBV19	NA	TRBJ2-2	TGTGCCAGTAGTGTATACACCGGGGAGCTGTTTTTT	CASSVYTGELFF
few	TRBV5-1	NA	TRBJ1-3	TGCGCCAGCAGCTTGGCCGGACAGCTCGGAAACACCATATATTTT	CASSLAGQLGNTIYF
NA	TRBV4-1	TRBD1	TRBJ2-1	TGCGCCAGCAGCTACGACGATTGGGACAGGAGGAATGAGCAGTTCTTC	CASSYDDWDRRNEQFF
few	TRBV19	TRBD1	TRBJ1-5	TGTGCCAGTACCCTAGGACAGGGGGCTCAGCCCCAGCATTTT	CASTLGQGAQPQHF
NA	TRBV5-4	TRBD1	TRBJ1-6	TGTGCCAGCAGCGTCAAACAGGGGCCAAGTTCACCCCTCCACTTT	CASSVKQGPSSPLHF
NA	TRBV18	TRBD1	TRBJ2-1	TGTGCCAGCTCACCCGCCGGGACAGGGAATGAGCAGTTCTTC	CASSPAGTGNEQFF
once	TRBV5-1	NA	TRBJ1-1	TGCGCCAGCAGTTTTAGGAACACTGAAGCTTTCTTT	CASSFRNTEAFF
NA	TRBV12-5	TRBD1	TRBJ1-6	TGTGCTAGTGGTCTGGGACAGGTTAATTCACCCCTCCACTTT	CASGLGQVNSPLHF
once	TRBV30	TRBD1	TRBJ2-7	TGTGCCTGGAATACGGGACAGGGTAGGCCCGAGCAGTACTTC	CAWNTGQGRPEQYF
NA	TRBV3-1/TRBV3-2	TRBD2	TRBJ2-1	TGTGCCAGCAGCCAAGATAGCGGGGATTACAATGAGCAGTTCTTC	CASSQDSGDYNEQFF
NA	TRBV6-2/TRBV6-3	TRBD1	TRBJ1-4	TGTGCCAGCAGTTTACAGGGGAACAGTGAAAAACTGTTTTTT	CASSLQGNSEKLFF
NA	TRBV9	NA	TRBJ2-2	TGTGCCAGCAGCCCCCAAGGTCAAGGGGCCGGGGAGCTGTTTTTT	CASSPQGQGAGELFF
NA	TRBV5-4	NA	TRBJ2-2	TGTGCCAGCAGCTTGGAGGGGGCCGGGGAGCTGTTTTTT	CASSLEGAGELFF
NA	TRBV24-1	TRBD2	TRBJ2-3	TGTGCCACCAGTGATCCCAGGACTAGCGGGGGCCCTCGCGCAGATACGCAGTATTTT	CATSDPRTSGGPRADTQYF
NA	TRBV5-6	NA	TRBJ1-4	TGTGCCAGCAGCTTGGGCAGGGAGGTAGGGGAAAAACTGTTTTTT	CASSLGREVGEKLFF
NA	TRBV28	TRBD1	TRBJ2-3	TGTGCCAGCAAAGCAGGGGGCAAGACCGATACGCAGTATTTT	CASKAGGKTDTQYF
many	TRBV10-3	TRBD1	TRBJ1-2	TGTGCCATCAGTGGGGACAGCTTCTCTAACTATGGCTACACCTTC	CAISGDSFSNYGYTF
NA	TRBV29-1	TRBD1	TRBJ1-2	TGCAGCGTTGAAGGGCGGACAGGCGGCTATGGCTACACCTTC	CSVEGRTGGYGYTF
few	TRBV6-4	NA	TRBJ2-2	TGTGCCAGCAGTGACACTAGCACCGGGGAGCTGTTTTTT	CASSDTSTGELFF
NA	TRBV4-2	TRBD1	TRBJ1-5	TGTGCCAGCAGCCAAGGGGGACAGGGGGTCGAGCCCCAGCATTTT	CASSQGGQGVEPQHF